Each of the 2 T cell receptor beta chains below was sequenced from the same sample in a study of blood T cell repertoires in COVID-19. Profiled with immunoSEQ multiplex PCR; TCRdb holds only in-frame clones, not every one. The profile shows about 220,000 clones, 70% to 90% of them singletons. The sequenced sample consisted of peripheral blood. These receptors were collected from a human donor in a cohort sampled during active COVID-19.

The chain employs TRBV6-2 or TRBV6-3 and TRBJ2-1, with 11 bases matching TRBD2. Germline loops: CDR1 MNHEY, CDR2 SVGEGT. The CDR3 covers 15 residues. With V trimmed by 6 bases and J by 5 bases, 6 bases remained unmatched. CDR3 DNA sequence: TGTGCCAGCAGCTCCGGGACTAGCGGAGACAATGAGCAGTTCTTC. The encoded protein is CASSSGTSGDNEQFF.

The chain carries TRBV6-5 and TRBJ2-7; 7 bases are a match to TRBD2. The trim removed 6 bases at V and 0 bases at J, leaving 5 bases unmatched. The CDR3 spans 14 residues. The germline gives CDR1 MNHEY, CDR2 SVGAGI. CDR3 protein: CASRGRESSYEQYF. Written as DNA, the CDR3 is TGTGCCAGCAGAGGGAGGGAGTCCTCCTACGAGCAGTACTTC.